This note documents a single TCR beta chain sequence. Antigen specificity is unknown. Antigen-specific CD4+ T cells were expanded (with viral peptide pools) by the ViraFEST assay ahead of sequencing. It was after approximately 11 days of culture that CD4+ T cells were isolated. Participants completed two doses of the BNT162b2 or mRNA-1273 vaccine. Cultures received IL-2 medium that replaced half the medium on days 3 and 7. This entry comes from a study of vaccination effects on CD4 cells after COVID-19. Measured with immunoSEQ multiplex PCR; TCRdb has only the in-frame clones, and not every one. Counted here are about 59,000 clones, about 78% occurring once; the ten biggest clones make up 1.5% to 2.5%. The CDR3 is 11 amino acids. Germline V CDR1 and CDR2: DFQATT, SNEGSKA (reference sequence). V was pared by 3 bases and J by 9 bases, with 6 bases between.

The V and J genes are TRBV20-1 and TRBJ1-6; D is undetermined. Here the sequenced sample was CD4+ T cells from PBMCs cultured with HCoV-OC43 spike peptides, taken after COVID-19 vaccination. Stated subset: HCoV-OC43 spike overlapping peptide pool stimulation. This receptor was taken from a human donor who received a COVID-19 vaccine. This CDR3 reads CSAREGSPLHF. In nucleotides, the CDR3 is TGCAGTGCTAGGGAGGGTTCACCCCTCCACTTT.